A single sample gave rise to the 21 T cell receptor beta chains below, sequenced in a study of T cell responses to AZD1222 COVID-19 vaccine. Here immunoSEQ multiplex PCR was the method, and the copy in TCRdb shows in-frame clones only, minus some. The profile shows about 120,000 clones, around 85% of them singletons. The sequencing used peripheral blood, collected on day 0 of AZD1222 vaccination. All receptors derive from an adult in good health.

The CDR3 protein is CASSPVPGGNTGELFF. CDR3 nucleotide sequence: TGTGCCAGCTCACCAGTTCCGGGAGGAAACACCGGGGAGCTGTTTTTT. The gene calls are TRBV18 and TRBJ2-2, with 7 bases aligning to TRBD2. Trimming took 2 bases from V and 2 from J; bases not matched to a gene: 5. The CDR3 runs to 16 residues. Germline CDR1 reads KGHSH; CDR2 reads LQKENI.

The chain combines TRBV9 with TRBJ2-3; 10 bases map to TRBD1. V lost 3 bases and J lost 4; bases outside the gene matches: 5. Germline lookup yields CDR1 SGDLS and CDR2 YYNGEE. The CDR3 has 15 residues. CDR3 nucleotides: TGTGCCAGCAGCGGGGGCGGGACAGGGGCAGATACGCAGTATTTT. It is translated as CASSGGGTGADTQYF.

At least ten counts were recorded for this clone. V and J are TRBV25-1 and TRBJ1-5; no definite D call. CDR3 length: 14 amino acids. CDR1 and CDR2 (germline): MGHDK, SYGVNS. V was shortened by 5 bases and J by 0 bases, with 8 bases between the two germline ends. The CDR3 DNA follows: TGTGCCAGCAGTCCCGGACCTAGCAATCAGCCCCAGCATTTT. Translation gives CASSPGPSNQPQHF. Using reference TRBV25-1 and TRBJ1-5 for the parts outside the CDR3, the full variable domain is EADIYQTPRYLVIGTGKKITLECSQTMGHDKMYWYQQDPGMELHLIHYSYGVNSTEKGDLSSESTVSRIRTEHFPLTLESARPSHTSQYLCASSPGPSNQPQHFGDGTRLSIL.

The chain recombines TRBV6-2 or TRBV6-3 with TRBJ2-7; D is unclear. The CDR3 has 15 residues. Germline V gene lookup returns CDR1 MNHEY and CDR2 SVGEGT. V lost 2 bases and J 7 bases, leaving 18 bases between the germline ends. The CDR3 bases are TGTGCCAGCAGTTACAGCGCCAGGCGCTTTTGGGAGCAGTACTTC. Encoded protein: CASSYSARRFWEQYF.

Comment on this clone: The DNA is omitted, as the CDR3 cannot be located on it reliably, and the CDR3 follows TCRdb's listing. The chain carries TRBV12-5 and TRBJ2-2; the table's D call, TRBD1, was not checked against the DNA. Including both end residues, the CDR3 is 15 amino acids long. CDR1 is LGHNT, CDR2 FRNRAP, per germline. The CDR3 spells CASGSGQGNTGELFF.

This rearrangement joins TRBV6-2 or TRBV6-3 to TRBJ1-4; no clear D gene. Deletions cut 6 bases from V and 7 bases from J, with 9 bases between. The length of the CDR3 is 12 residues. Germline-derived CDR1 and CDR2 are MNHEY and SVGEGT. The CDR3: CASSMTGEKLFF. The DNA of the CDR3 is TGTGCCAGCAGCATGACGGGTGAAAAACTGTTTTTT.

The chain uses TRBV7-8 and TRBJ2-5; D is unclear. This CDR3 contains 17 residues. Trimming took 0 bases from V and 5 from J, leaving 19 bases between them. Per the germline V gene, CDR1 is SGHVS and CDR2 is FQNEAQ. The CDR3 spells CASSLAPHNPARETQYF. CDR3 coding DNA: TGTGCCAGCAGCTTAGCGCCCCACAACCCCGCCCGGGAGACCCAGTACTTC.

This rearrangement joins TRBV3-1 (or the pseudogene TRBV3-2) to TRBJ1-2; TRBD1 is a possible D gene (5 bases). Trimming took 5 bases from V and 5 from J, leaving 21 bases between them. Per the germline V gene, CDR1 is LGHDT and CDR2 is YNNKEL (reference sequence). The CDR3 is 16 residues long. CDR3 protein: CASSAKPGLTSYGYTF. The CDR3 nucleotides are TGTGCCAGCAGCGCAAAACCGGGACTGACCTCTTATGGCTACACCTTC.

The chain links TRBV7-2 to TRBJ2-5, with 10 bases identical to TRBD1. CDR1 and CDR2 (germline): SGHTA, FQGNSA. This CDR3 comprises 15 residues. V lost 6 bases, J lost 5 bases, and 9 bases stayed unmatched. CDR3 protein: CASRTDRGRWETQYF. The DNA of the CDR3 is TGTGCCAGCAGAACCGACAGGGGGCGCTGGGAGACCCAGTACTTC.

This chain links TRBV19 with TRBJ1-1, with D possibly matching TRBD1 (6 bases). Trimming pared 4 bases from V and 0 bases from J, leaving 9 bases between. The CDR3 totals 14 residues. Germline V gene sequence: CDR1 LNHDA, CDR2 SQIVND (reference sequence). This CDR3 is CASSRTGLNTEAFF. The CDR3 DNA is TGTGCCAGTAGTAGAACAGGGTTGAACACTGAAGCTTTCTTT.

V usage is TRBV7-8 and J usage is TRBJ1-4, with D unclear. V lost 5 bases to trimming and J lost 7 bases, with 32 bases between them. The CDR3 has 20 amino acids. Germline V gives CDR1 SGHVS, CDR2 FQNEAQ. In DNA, the CDR3 is TGTGCCAGCAGCCCCCTAGTGACCGTAACTGGGGTGGGTCAGAGTGAAAAACTGTTTTTT. Translating gives CASSPLVTVTGVGQSEKLFF.

The chain is built from TRBV6-5 and TRBJ2-7; possibly TRBD1 for D (6 bases). In germline, CDR1 is MNHEY, CDR2 SVGAGI. The CDR3 is 15 residues long. V dropped 6 bases and J dropped 6 bases, with 21 bases sitting between them. CDR3 nucleotide sequence: TGTGCCAGCAGCCCGGGGACACCCCATGGGGGCGAGCAGTACTTC. It is translated as CASSPGTPHGGEQYF.

The V call is TRBV4-2, the J call TRBJ2-7, with D uncertain. CDR3 length: 13 amino acids. The germline V gene has CDR1 LGHNA and CDR2 YNFKEQ. The V and J ends lost 1 base and 3 bases respectively, with 7 bases between them. Written as DNA, the CDR3 is TGTGCCAGCAGCCAAGGCGGCGGCTACGAGCAGTACTTC. Translated, it gives CASSQGGGYEQYF.

The J gene is TRBJ2-3, the V gene TRBV7-3; weak D call: TRBD2 (5 bases). CDR1 is SGHTA, CDR2 FQGTGA, per germline. Trimming cost V 4 bases and J 1 base, with 12 bases left between them. The CDR3 is 15 residues long. The CDR3: CASSSSGGGTDTQYF. The CDR3 coding sequence is TGTGCCAGCAGCTCTAGTGGAGGCGGCACAGATACGCAGTATTTT.

The chain combines TRBV4-2 with TRBJ1-6; 7 bases line up with TRBD1. The V segment lost 2 bases and the J segment 7 bases; nucleotides outside the gene matches: 11. Germline lookup yields CDR1 LGHNA and CDR2 YNFKEQ. The CDR3 consists of 17 residues. CDR3 residues: CASSQYWGRGRNSPLHF. CDR3 sequence (DNA): TGTGCCAGCAGCCAATACTGGGGGAGGGGGCGGAATTCACCCCTCCACTTT.

This chain uses TRBV5-1 with TRBJ2-7, with D tentatively TRBD1 (6 bases). Germline lookup yields CDR1 SGHRS and CDR2 YFSETQ. V was pared by 0 bases and J by 4 bases, with 11 bases between. The CDR3 is 14 amino acids. The CDR3 coding sequence is TGCGCCAGCAGCTTGGCCGGGACACCTTACGAGCAGTACTTC. This encodes CASSLAGTPYEQYF.

This chain connects TRBV15 to TRBJ1-5, with TRBD1 identical over 7 bases. CDR1 and CDR2 (germline): LNHNV, YYDKDF (reference sequence). CDR3 size: 18 residues. The ends lost 4 bases at V and 1 base at J; junction bases unmatched: 13. The CDR3: CATSTRGQASFSNQPQHF. In DNA, the CDR3 is TGTGCCACCAGCACCCGAGGACAGGCCTCTTTCAGCAATCAGCCCCAGCATTTT.

The J gene is TRBJ1-4, the V gene TRBV5-1, with D possibly TRBD1 on 6 matching bases. Trimming removed 4 bases at V and 0 bases at J, with 10 bases between. Germline V gene sequence: CDR1 SGHRS, CDR2 YFSETQ. The CDR3 spans 15 residues. The CDR3 sequence is CASSTGQTTNEKLFF. DNA for the CDR3: TGCGCCAGCAGCACAGGACAGACAACTAATGAAAAACTGTTTTTT.

J is TRBJ2-3 and V is TRBV9; D remains ambiguous. Germline V gives CDR1 SGDLS, CDR2 YYNGEE. Trimming took off 0 bases at V and 0 bases at J, with 11 bases between the two ends. There are 16 residues in the CDR3. The DNA of the CDR3 is TGTGCCAGCAGCGTAGTCCCGCGGCTAAGCACAGATACGCAGTATTTT. Translating it yields CASSVVPRLSTDTQYF.

The chain combines TRBV10-3 with TRBJ2-7, with TRBD1 matching over 11 bases. CDR1 ENHRY and CDR2 SYGVKD come from the germline V gene. The J segment lost 4 bases and the V segment lost 5 bases, leaving 7 bases of the junction unmatched. CDR3 length: 15 amino acids. CDR3 residues: CAISNGQGALYEQYF. CDR3 DNA: TGTGCCATCAGTAACGGACAGGGGGCTTTGTACGAGCAGTACTTC.

This chain uses TRBV6-1 with TRBJ2-5, with TRBD2 matching 8 bases. The germline CDR1 and CDR2 sequences are MNHNS and SASEGT. The V segment lost 1 base and the J segment 2 bases; nucleotides outside the gene matches: 3. The CDR3 is 15 residues long. The CDR3 is CASSEVAGRQETQYF. The CDR3 coding sequence is TGTGCCAGCAGTGAAGTAGCGGGGAGGCAAGAGACCCAGTACTTC.